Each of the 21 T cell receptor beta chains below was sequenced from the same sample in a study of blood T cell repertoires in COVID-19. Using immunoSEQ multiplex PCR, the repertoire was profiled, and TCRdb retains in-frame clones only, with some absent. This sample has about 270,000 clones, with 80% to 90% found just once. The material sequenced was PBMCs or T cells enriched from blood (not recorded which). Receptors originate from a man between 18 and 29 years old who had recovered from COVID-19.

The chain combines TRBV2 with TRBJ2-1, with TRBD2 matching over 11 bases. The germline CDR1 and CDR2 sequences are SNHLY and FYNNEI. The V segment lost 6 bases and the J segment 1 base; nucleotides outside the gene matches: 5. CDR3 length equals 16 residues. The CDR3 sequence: CASSRSGGASYNEQFF. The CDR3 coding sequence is TGTGCCAGCAGCCGTAGCGGGGGGGCTTCCTACAATGAGCAGTTCTTC.

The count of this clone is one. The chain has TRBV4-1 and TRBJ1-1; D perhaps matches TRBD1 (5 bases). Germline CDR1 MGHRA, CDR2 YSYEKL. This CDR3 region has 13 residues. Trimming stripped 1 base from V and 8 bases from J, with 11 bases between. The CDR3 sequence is CASSQAGDWEAFF. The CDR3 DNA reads TGCGCCAGCAGCCAAGCGGGGGACTGGGAAGCTTTCTTT.

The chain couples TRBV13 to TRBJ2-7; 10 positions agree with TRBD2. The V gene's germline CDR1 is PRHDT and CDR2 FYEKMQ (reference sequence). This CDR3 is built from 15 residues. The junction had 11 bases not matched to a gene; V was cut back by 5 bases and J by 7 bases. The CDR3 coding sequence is TGTGCCAGCAGCAGGAGTAGCGGGGGGATTCGGGAGCAGTACTTC. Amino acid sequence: CASSRSSGGIREQYF.

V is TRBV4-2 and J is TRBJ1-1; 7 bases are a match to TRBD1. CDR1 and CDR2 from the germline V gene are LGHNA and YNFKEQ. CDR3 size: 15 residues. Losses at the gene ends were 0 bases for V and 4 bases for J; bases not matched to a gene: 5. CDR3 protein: CASSQDEGASTEAFF. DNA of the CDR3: TGTGCCAGCAGCCAAGATGAGGGGGCAAGCACTGAAGCTTTCTTT.

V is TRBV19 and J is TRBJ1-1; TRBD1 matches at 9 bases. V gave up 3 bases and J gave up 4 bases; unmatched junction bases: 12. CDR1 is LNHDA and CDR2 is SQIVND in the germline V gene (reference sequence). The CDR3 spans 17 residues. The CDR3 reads CASSIPGTGYSGTEAFF. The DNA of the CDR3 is TGTGCCAGTAGTATCCCCGGGACAGGGTATTCGGGCACTGAAGCTTTCTTT.

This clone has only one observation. CDR3 bases: TGTGCCAGCAGCATAACCGGGACTAGGGGTCGAGAGACCCAGTACTTC. This codes for CASSITGTRGRETQYF. J is TRBJ2-5 and V is TRBV11-1; 8 bases map to TRBD2. The germline V gene encodes CDR1 SGHAT and CDR2 FQDESV (reference sequence). V shed 5 bases and J 4 bases; nucleotides not matched to a gene: 12. The CDR3 extends over 16 amino acids.

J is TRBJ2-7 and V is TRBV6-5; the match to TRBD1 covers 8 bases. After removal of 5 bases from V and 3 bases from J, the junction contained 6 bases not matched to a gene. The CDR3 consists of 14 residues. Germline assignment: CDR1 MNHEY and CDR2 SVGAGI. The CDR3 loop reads CASSHYRGDYEQYF. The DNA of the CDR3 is TGTGCCAGCAGTCATTACAGGGGGGACTACGAGCAGTACTTC.

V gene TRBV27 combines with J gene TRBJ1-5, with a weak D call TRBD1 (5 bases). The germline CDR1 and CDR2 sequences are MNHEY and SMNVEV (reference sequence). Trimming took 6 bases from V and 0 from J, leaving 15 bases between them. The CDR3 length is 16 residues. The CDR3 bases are TGTGCCAGCAGCCTCGGGGGGACCTTTAGCAATCAGCCCCAGCATTTT. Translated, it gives CASSLGGTFSNQPQHF.

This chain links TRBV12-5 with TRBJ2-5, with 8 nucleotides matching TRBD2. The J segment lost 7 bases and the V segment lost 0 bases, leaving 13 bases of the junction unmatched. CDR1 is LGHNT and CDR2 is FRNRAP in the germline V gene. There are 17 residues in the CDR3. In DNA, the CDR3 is TGTGCTAGTGGTTTGGTATACCAAGCGGGGGAGGTACGGACCCAGTACTTC. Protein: CASGLVYQAGEVRTQYF.

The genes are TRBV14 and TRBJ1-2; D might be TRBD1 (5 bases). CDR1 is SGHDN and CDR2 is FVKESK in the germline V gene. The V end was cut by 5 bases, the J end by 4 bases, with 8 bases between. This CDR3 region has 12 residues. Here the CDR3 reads CASSSQGYGYTF. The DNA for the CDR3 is TGTGCCAGCAGCTCGCAGGGCTATGGCTACACCTTC.

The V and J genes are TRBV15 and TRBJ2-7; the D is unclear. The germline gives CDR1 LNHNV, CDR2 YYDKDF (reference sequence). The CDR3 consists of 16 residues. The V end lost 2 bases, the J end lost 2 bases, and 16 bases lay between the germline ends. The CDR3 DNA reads TGTGCCACCAGCAGAAAGGTGGCGGCCCTGGCCTACGAGCAGTACTTC. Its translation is CATSRKVAALAYEQYF.

Here the CDR3 DNA reads TGCGCCAGCAGCTTGGCCGAGGGCAGCGAAGCTTTCTTT. Encoded protein: CASSLAEGSEAFF. This rearrangement joins TRBV5-1 to TRBJ1-1, with unresolved D. V gave up 0 bases and J gave up 8 bases, with 11 bases separating them. Germline V gene lookup returns CDR1 SGHRS and CDR2 YFSETQ. CDR3 length: 13 amino acids.

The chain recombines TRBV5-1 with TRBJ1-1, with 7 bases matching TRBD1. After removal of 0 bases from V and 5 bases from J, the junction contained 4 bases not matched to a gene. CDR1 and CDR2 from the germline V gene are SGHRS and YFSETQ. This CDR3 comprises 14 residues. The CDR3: CASSLGRGRTEAFF. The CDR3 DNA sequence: TGCGCCAGCAGCTTGGGGAGGGGGCGGACTGAAGCTTTCTTT.

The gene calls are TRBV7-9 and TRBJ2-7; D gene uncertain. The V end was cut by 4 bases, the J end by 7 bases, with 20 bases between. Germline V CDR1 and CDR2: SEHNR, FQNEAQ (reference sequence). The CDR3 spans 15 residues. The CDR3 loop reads CASSSPSRAALEQYF. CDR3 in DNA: TGTGCCAGCAGCTCCCCGAGTCGCGCGGCCCTGGAGCAGTACTTC.

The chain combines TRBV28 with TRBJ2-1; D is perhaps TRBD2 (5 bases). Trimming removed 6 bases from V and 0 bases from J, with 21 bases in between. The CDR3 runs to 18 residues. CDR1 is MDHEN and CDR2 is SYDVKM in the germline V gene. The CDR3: CASSRTGSARSSYNEQFF. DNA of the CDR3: TGTGCCAGCAGCCGGACTGGATCGGCGCGAAGCTCCTACAATGAGCAGTTCTTC. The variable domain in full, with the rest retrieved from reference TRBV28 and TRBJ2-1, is DVKVTQSSRYLVKRTGEKVFLECVQDMDHENMFWYRQDPGLGLRLIYFSYDVKMKEKGDIPEGYSVSREKKERFSLILESASTNQTSMYLCASSRTGSARSSYNEQFFGPGTRLTVL.

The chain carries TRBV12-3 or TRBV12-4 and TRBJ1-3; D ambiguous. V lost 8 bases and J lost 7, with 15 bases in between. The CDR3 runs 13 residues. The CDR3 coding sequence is TGTGCCAGCTCGGTCGGAGGGTCTAACACCATATATTTT. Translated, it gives CASSVGGSNTIYF.

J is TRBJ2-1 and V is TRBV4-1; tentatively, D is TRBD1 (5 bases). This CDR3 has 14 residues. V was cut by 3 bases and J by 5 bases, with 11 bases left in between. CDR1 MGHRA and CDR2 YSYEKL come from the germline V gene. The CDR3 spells CASSQKGLNNEQFF. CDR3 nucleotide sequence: TGCGCCAGCAGCCAGAAGGGGCTGAACAATGAGCAGTTCTTC.

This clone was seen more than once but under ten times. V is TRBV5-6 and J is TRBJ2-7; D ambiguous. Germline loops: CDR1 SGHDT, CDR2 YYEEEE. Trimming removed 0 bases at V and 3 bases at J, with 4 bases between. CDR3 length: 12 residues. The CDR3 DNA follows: TGTGCCAGCAGCTTGGGTAACTACGAGCAGTACTTC. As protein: CASSLGNYEQYF.

CDR3 nucleotides: TGTGCCATCACCGAGCACCAGGGGAAATTAACTGAAGCTTTCTTT. Its translation is CAITEHQGKLTEAFF. The chain links TRBV10-3 to TRBJ1-1, with D perhaps TRBD1 (6 bases). The V end lost 7 bases, the J end lost 5 bases, and 20 bases lay between the germline ends. Germline V gene sequence: CDR1 ENHRY, CDR2 SYGVKD. The CDR3 loop spans 15 amino acids.

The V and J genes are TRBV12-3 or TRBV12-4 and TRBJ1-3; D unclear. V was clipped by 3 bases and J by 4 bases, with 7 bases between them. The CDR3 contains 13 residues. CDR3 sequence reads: CASSLRQGNTIYF. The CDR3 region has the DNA TGTGCCAGCAGTTTGAGGCAGGGAAACACCATATATTTT.

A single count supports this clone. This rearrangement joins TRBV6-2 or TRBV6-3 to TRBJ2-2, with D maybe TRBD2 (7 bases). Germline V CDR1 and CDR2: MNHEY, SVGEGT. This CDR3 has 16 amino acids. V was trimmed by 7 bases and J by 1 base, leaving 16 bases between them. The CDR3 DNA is TGTGCCAGCACCCCTAGGGGGGGCCTGAACACCGGGGAGCTGTTTTTT. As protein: CASTPRGGLNTGELFF.